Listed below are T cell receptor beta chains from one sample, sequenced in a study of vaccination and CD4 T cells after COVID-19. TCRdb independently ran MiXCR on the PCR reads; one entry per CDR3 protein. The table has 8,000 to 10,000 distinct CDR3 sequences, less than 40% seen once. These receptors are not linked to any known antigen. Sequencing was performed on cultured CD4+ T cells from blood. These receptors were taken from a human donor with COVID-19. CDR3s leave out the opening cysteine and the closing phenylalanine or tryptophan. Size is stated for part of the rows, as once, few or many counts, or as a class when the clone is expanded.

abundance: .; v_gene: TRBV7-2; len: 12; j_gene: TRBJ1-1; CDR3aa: ASSLGPAARDAF
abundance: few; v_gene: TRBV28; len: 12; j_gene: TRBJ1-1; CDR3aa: ASSLYRGNAEAF
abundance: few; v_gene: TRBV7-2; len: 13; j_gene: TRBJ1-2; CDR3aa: ASSLGTGGAYGYT
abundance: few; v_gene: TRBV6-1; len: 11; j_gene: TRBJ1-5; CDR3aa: ASMVSSNQPQH
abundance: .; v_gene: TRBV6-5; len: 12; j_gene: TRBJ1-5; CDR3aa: ASSYREGNQPQH
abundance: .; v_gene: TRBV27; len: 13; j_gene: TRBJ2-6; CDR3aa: ASSPWVSGANVLT
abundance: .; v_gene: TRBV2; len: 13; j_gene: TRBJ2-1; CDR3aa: ASSQTGQTVAEQF
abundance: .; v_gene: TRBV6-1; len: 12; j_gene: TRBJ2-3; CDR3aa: ASRGPGGLDTQY
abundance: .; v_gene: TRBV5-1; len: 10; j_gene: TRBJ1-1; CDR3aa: ASSFSGTEAF
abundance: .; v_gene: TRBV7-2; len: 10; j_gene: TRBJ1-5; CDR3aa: ASSHDNQPQH
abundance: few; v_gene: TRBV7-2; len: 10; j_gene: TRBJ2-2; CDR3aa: ASSRILGELF
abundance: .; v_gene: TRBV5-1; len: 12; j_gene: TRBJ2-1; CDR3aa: ASSEGQGLDEQF
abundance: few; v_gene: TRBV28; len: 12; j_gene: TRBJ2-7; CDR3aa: ASSSMMGSYEQY
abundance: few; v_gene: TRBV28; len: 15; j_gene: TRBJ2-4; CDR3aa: ASSQSRLAGHSDIQY
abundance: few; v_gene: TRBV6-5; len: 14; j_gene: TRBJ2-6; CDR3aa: ASSWGQISGANVLT
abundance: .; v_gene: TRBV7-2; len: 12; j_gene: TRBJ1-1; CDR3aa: ASSLRTGGTEAF
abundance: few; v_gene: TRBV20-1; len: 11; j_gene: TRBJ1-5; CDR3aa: SARGQGVQPQH
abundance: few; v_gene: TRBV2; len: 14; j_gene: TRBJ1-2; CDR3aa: ASSEPPGGSSGGYT
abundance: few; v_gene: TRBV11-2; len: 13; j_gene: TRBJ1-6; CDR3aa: ASTPLRGRNSPLH
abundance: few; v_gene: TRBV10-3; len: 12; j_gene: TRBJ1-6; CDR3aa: AIKPQGADSPLH
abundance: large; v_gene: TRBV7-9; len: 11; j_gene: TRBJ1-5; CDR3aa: ASSLEANQPQH
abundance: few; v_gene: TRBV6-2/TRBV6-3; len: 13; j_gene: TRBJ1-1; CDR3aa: ASSSWDRGETEAF
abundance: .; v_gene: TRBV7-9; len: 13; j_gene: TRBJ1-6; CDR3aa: ASSARTGKGSPLH
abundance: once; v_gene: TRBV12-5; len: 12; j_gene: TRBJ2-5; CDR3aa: ASEGGLPQETQY
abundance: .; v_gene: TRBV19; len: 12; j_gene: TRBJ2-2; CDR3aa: ASSGTTLLLELF
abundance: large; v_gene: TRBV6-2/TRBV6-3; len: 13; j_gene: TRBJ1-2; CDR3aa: ASSYRGQGLYGYT
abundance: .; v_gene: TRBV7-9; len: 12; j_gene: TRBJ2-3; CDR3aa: ASSSLGGGGTQY
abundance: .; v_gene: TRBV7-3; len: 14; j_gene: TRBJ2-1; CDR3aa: ASSLTSASGVYEQF
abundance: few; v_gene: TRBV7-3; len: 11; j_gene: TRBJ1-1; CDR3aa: ASSFTGGTEAF
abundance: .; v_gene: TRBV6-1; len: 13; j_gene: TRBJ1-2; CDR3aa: ASRGGGGPYYGYT
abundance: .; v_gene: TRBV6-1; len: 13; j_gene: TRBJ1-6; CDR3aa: ASSPPGRNNSPLH
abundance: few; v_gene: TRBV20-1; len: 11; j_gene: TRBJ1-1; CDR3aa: SASAGSPTEAF